Below, one T cell receptor (beta chain) is given with its context. Its antigen remains unknown. These data come from a study of vaccination and CD4 T cells after COVID-19. Cultured CD4+ T cell DNA underwent sequencing with the Oncomine TCR Beta short-read assay. TCRdb re-analysed the PCR reads in MiXCR, keeping a single row per CDR3 protein. The sample includes 6,500 to 10,000 distinct CDR3 sequences, about three quarters of them seen just once. The treatment denotes: roughly 10-day PBMC culture with coronavirus spike peptide pools or control peptides (ViraFEST assay). Per germline, CDR1 SGHTA and CDR2 FQGNSA. V shed 3 bases and J 1 base; nucleotides not matched to a gene: 0. CDR3 length: 14 amino acids.

V gene TRBV7-2 combines with J gene TRBJ2-5, with TRBD1 identical over 9 bases. This TCR came from a human donor who had recovered from COVID-19. Specimen: CD4+ T cells from blood, cultured in vitro. The CDR3 sequence is CASSLTGGQETQYF. The CDR3 nucleotides read TGTGCCAGCAGCTTGACAGGGGGCCAAGAGACCCAGTACTTC. The variable domain in full, with the rest retrieved from reference TRBV7-2 and TRBJ2-5, is GAGVSQSPSNKVTEKGKDVELRCDPISGHTALYWYRQSLGQGLEFLIYFQGNSAPDKSGLPSDRFSAERTGGSVSTLTIQRTQQEDSAVYLCASSLTGGQETQYFGPGTRLLVL.